Each of the 27 T cell receptor beta chains below was sequenced from the same sample in a study of blood T cell repertoires in COVID-19 (dated by TCRdb to 2020 to 2021). Receptor libraries were prepared by the immunoSEQ multiplex PCR assay. The source is immuneACCESS, and TCRdb retained only in-frame sequences with V and J called. Part of the clones is not carried over; for the studies checked, unresolved V genes explain less than half of this, and the remainder is unexplained. Here the sample has 40,000 or so clones; more than 70% occur a single time. Jointly, the top ten make up 3.5% to 4.5% of the sample. Sequencing was done on a sample of peripheral blood. The receptor set was obtained from a man aged 55-75 years with acute or convalescent COVID-19.

The chain has TRBV12-1 and TRBJ1-5. TRBV12-1 is listed as a pseudogene. The CDR3 contains 15 residues. CDR3 in DNA: TGTGCCAGCAGCTTGCCCCGGTTGAGCGGTCAGCCCCAGCATTTT. It specifies CASSLPRLSGQPQHF.

The V gene is TRBV7-3, the J gene TRBJ2-3, with D unclear. The CDR3 contains 15 residues. Germline assignment: CDR1 SGHTA and CDR2 FQGTGA. V lost 0 bases and J lost 5, with 12 bases in between. The CDR3 protein is CASSLTPNEVDTQYF. Written as DNA, the CDR3 is TGTGCCAGCAGCTTAACACCTAACGAGGTAGATACGCAGTATTTT.

J is TRBJ1-6 and V is TRBV6-2 or TRBV6-3; no firm D call. The CDR3 length is 13 residues. Trimming took 2 bases from V and 7 from J, leaving 6 bases between them. Germline V gives CDR1 MNHEY, CDR2 SVGEGT. The CDR3 reads CASSYVMNSPLHF. The CDR3 DNA follows: TGTGCCAGCAGTTACGTAATGAATTCACCCCTCCACTTT.

This chain uses TRBV6-2 or TRBV6-3 with TRBJ1-6; 7 nucleotides align to TRBD1. V was clipped by 6 bases and J by 1 base; unmatched bases: 9. The CDR3 contains 17 residues. Per germline, CDR1 MNHEY and CDR2 SVGEGT. DNA for the CDR3: TGTGCCAGCAGCGCTGACAGGGCTCGGTCCTATAATTCACCCCTCCACTTT. Its translation is CASSADRARSYNSPLHF.

This chain links TRBV11-2 with TRBJ1-2; 7 bases line up with TRBD1. This CDR3 contains 13 residues. J gave up 10 bases and V 1 base, and 6 bases lay outside the gene matches. Germline lookup yields CDR1 SGHAT and CDR2 FQNNGV. The CDR3: CASSLAGQTFYTF. CDR3 DNA sequence: TGTGCCAGCAGCTTAGCGGGACAGACTTTCTACACCTTC.

V usage is TRBV19 and J usage is TRBJ2-2, with a tentative D call TRBD2 (5 bases). This CDR3 spans 12 amino acids. The V end was cut by 11 bases, the J end by 4 bases, with 11 bases between. The germline gives CDR1 LNHDA, CDR2 SQIVND (reference sequence). The CDR3 sequence is CASEGSTGELFF. The CDR3 DNA reads as TGTGCCTCAGAGGGATCCACCGGGGAGCTGTTTTTT.

This sequence joins TRBV19 and TRBJ1-2; 7 nucleotides match TRBD1. V gave up 6 bases and J gave up 4 bases; unmatched junction bases: 8. The CDR3 has 14 amino acids. The germline V gene encodes CDR1 LNHDA and CDR2 SQIVND (reference sequence). The CDR3 sequence: CASRSRDSLYGYTF. The CDR3 DNA sequence: TGTGCCAGTAGATCAAGGGACAGCCTCTATGGCTACACCTTC.

This chain links TRBV3-1 (or the pseudogene TRBV3-2) with TRBJ2-3; the D gene is possibly TRBD1 (6 bases). V was shortened by 3 bases and J by 3 bases, with 19 bases between the two germline ends. The CDR3 has 17 amino acids. Germline CDR1 reads LGHDT; CDR2 reads YNNKEL (reference sequence). The DNA of the CDR3 is TGTGCCAGCAGCCAGAAAAGCCAGGGGTTTCGGACAGATACGCAGTATTTT. It codes for CASSQKSQGFRTDTQYF.

V is TRBV10-3 and J is TRBJ2-2, with 9 positions matching TRBD1. CDR1 and CDR2 from the germline V gene are ENHRY and SYGVKD. The CDR3 spans 15 residues. Unmatched junction bases numbered 6, after V lost 5 bases and J lost 5 bases. CDR3 coding DNA: TGTGCCATCAGTACCCCCGGACAGGGGACCGGGGAGCTGTTTTTT. Protein: CAISTPGQGTGELFF.

This clone was detected a few times. The chain recombines TRBV3-1 (or the pseudogene TRBV3-2) with TRBJ1-3; D is uncertain. The V gene lost 1 base and the J gene lost 2 bases, with 6 bases spanning the gap. The CDR3 loop spans 14 amino acids. Germline CDR1 is LGHDT and CDR2 is YNNKEL (reference sequence). The CDR3 region has the DNA TGTGCCAGCAGCCAAGCCGCTACTGGAAACACCATATATTTT. It yields the protein CASSQAATGNTIYF.

The chain uses TRBV4-1 and TRBJ1-1; D not resolved. Germline-derived CDR1 and CDR2 are MGHRA and YSYEKL. The CDR3 loop spans 11 amino acids. Trimming removed 1 base from V and 7 bases from J, with 4 bases in between. The CDR3 is CASSQGLEAFF. The CDR3 DNA is TGCGCCAGCAGCCAAGGACTTGAAGCTTTCTTT.

This clone was counted between two and nine times. The J gene is TRBJ2-3, the V gene TRBV5-5; 8 nucleotides agree with TRBD2. Looked up from germline, CDR1 is SGHKS and CDR2 is YYEKEE (reference sequence). J was trimmed by 6 bases and V by 0 bases; bases with no gene match: 6. CDR3 length: 15 amino acids. CDR3 DNA sequence: TGTGCCAGCAGCTTGGGTAGCGGGGCCCGGGATACGCAGTATTTT. Translating gives CASSLGSGARDTQYF.

The chain joins TRBV24-1 to TRBJ2-2; 11 positions match TRBD1. Trimming at V came to 4 bases and at J to 6 bases, leaving 6 bases not matched to a gene. The CDR3 covers 16 residues. Germline assignment: CDR1 KGHDR and CDR2 SFDVKD. CDR3 sequence reads: CATSDWGQGVAGELFF. The DNA of the CDR3 is TGTGCCACCAGTGACTGGGGACAGGGGGTGGCCGGGGAGCTGTTTTTT.

This clone occurred a few times. The chain links TRBV7-9 to TRBJ1-2; tentatively, D is TRBD1 (5 bases). Germline loops: CDR1 SEHNR, CDR2 FQNEAQ (reference sequence). V was shortened by 3 bases and J by 6 bases, with 20 bases between the two germline ends. The CDR3 spans 16 residues. The CDR3 loop reads CASSLAGQGDGNGYTF. The CDR3 DNA reads TGTGCCAGCAGCTTGGCGGGGCAGGGCGATGGTAATGGCTACACCTTC.

For the CDR3, the DNA is TGTGCCAGCAGTTTATTCGGACAGGGGACAGATACGCAGTATTTT. As protein: CASSLFGQGTDTQYF. This chain connects TRBV28 to TRBJ2-3; 9 positions match TRBD1. V lost 1 base to trimming and J lost 3 bases; unmatched junction nucleotides: 2. Germline V gene lookup returns CDR1 MDHEN and CDR2 SYDVKM. This CDR3 has 15 residues. The complete variable domain, with remaining parts taken from reference TRBV28 and TRBJ2-3, reads DVKVTQSSRYLVKRTGEKVFLECVQDMDHENMFWYRQDPGLGLRLIYFSYDVKMKEKGDIPEGYSVSREKKERFSLILESASTNQTSMYLCASSLFGQGTDTQYFGPGTRLTVL.

CDR3 in DNA: TGTGCCAGCAGTTCCAAAGCGGAGACCCAGTACTTC. Translated: CASSSKAETQYF. The chain has TRBV2 and TRBJ2-5; D unclear. The CDR3 contains 12 residues. Germline CDR1 reads SNHLY; CDR2 reads FYNNEI. V lost 5 bases and J 5 bases, leaving 9 bases between the germline ends.

The rearrangement links TRBV9 to TRBJ2-5, with 8 bases identical to TRBD1. J gave up 2 bases and V 0 bases, and 3 bases lay outside the gene matches. The V gene's germline CDR1 is SGDLS and CDR2 YYNGEE. The CDR3 contains 15 residues. This chain's CDR3 is CASSVDYRGQETQYF. In DNA, the CDR3 is TGTGCCAGCAGCGTAGATTACAGGGGGCAAGAGACCCAGTACTTC.

CDR3 nucleotide sequence: TGTGCCAGCAGTTTACGGGGAACTGGAAACACCATATATTTT. This sequence encodes CASSLRGTGNTIYF. The chain is built from TRBV28 and TRBJ1-3; D unclear. This CDR3 spans 14 amino acids. With 2 bases removed from V and 2 bases from J, the gap between germline ends came to 7 bases. CDR1 is MDHEN, CDR2 SYDVKM, per germline.

This clone was seen only once. The chain recombines TRBV7-3 with TRBJ2-3; D ambiguous. Germline V CDR1 and CDR2: SGHTA, FQGTGA. Trimming took 5 bases from V and 9 from J, leaving 15 bases between them. This CDR3 is built from 13 residues. Here the CDR3 reads CASSRSTAQTQYF. Written as DNA, the CDR3 is TGTGCCAGCAGCCGGAGTACGGCGCAAACGCAGTATTTT.

The chain uses TRBV27 and TRBJ1-4; D possibly corresponds to TRBD1 (5 bases). Trimming took off 4 bases at V and 0 bases at J, with 6 bases between the two ends. Germline CDR1 is MNHEY and CDR2 is SMNVEV (reference sequence). This CDR3 region has 14 residues. The CDR3 nucleotides are TGTGCCAGCAGTTGGGGCCCAACTAATGAAAAACTGTTTTTT. Translating it yields CASSWGPTNEKLFF.

This rearrangement joins TRBV4-1 to TRBJ2-2, with TRBD2 identical over 8 bases. After removal of 2 bases from V and 5 bases from J, the junction contained 10 bases not matched to a gene. The CDR3 covers 17 residues. The V gene's germline CDR1 is MGHRA and CDR2 YSYEKL. CDR3 amino acids: CASSQREGFSGTGELFF. CDR3 nucleotides: TGCGCCAGCAGCCAACGGGAGGGTTTTAGTGGGACCGGGGAGCTGTTTTTT.

The chain uses TRBV4-2 and TRBJ2-1; 8 nucleotides match TRBD2. V was clipped by 1 base and J by 2 bases; unmatched bases: 4. This CDR3 spans 16 amino acids. CDR1 is LGHNA, CDR2 YNFKEQ, per germline. The CDR3 is CASSQATGGAYNEQFF. CDR3 DNA: TGTGCCAGCAGCCAAGCCACCGGGGGGGCCTACAATGAGCAGTTCTTC.

This sequence joins TRBV7-9 and TRBJ2-7; a weak D match, TRBD2 (6 bases). The CDR3 consists of 13 residues. Trimming took 1 base from V and 7 from J, leaving 11 bases between them. Germline-derived CDR1 and CDR2 are SEHNR and FQNEAQ (reference sequence). This chain's CDR3 is CASSLGGAGEQYF. The CDR3 DNA is TGTGCCAGCAGCTTAGGCGGGGCGGGGGAGCAGTACTTC.

V is TRBV7-3 and J is TRBJ2-3, with 7 bases identical to TRBD2. This CDR3 is built from 16 residues. The germline CDR1 and CDR2 sequences are SGHTA and FQGTGA. With V trimmed by 1 base and J by 0 bases, 4 bases remained unmatched. The CDR3, as DNA: TGTGCCAGCAGCTTAAAAACTAGCGTAAGCACAGATACGCAGTATTTT. Protein: CASSLKTSVSTDTQYF.

The CDR3 bases are TGCAGCGTACACAGGGGGACTAACTATGGCTACACCTTC. Its protein is CSVHRGTNYGYTF. The V and J genes are TRBV29-1 and TRBJ1-2, with 8 bases aligning to TRBD1. V gave up 6 bases and J gave up 0 bases; unmatched junction bases: 3. CDR1 and CDR2 (germline): SQVTM, ANQGSEA. The CDR3 is 13 residues long.

This clone was counted between two and nine times. The chain's CDR3 is CASSHSLTGSNQPQHF. CDR3 in DNA: TGTGCCAGCAGCCACAGCCTGACAGGGAGCAATCAGCCCCAGCATTTT. The rearrangement links TRBV3-1 (or the pseudogene TRBV3-2) to TRBJ1-5, with 7 bases aligning to TRBD1. This CDR3 region has 16 residues. The ends lost 3 bases at V and 1 base at J; junction bases unmatched: 6. CDR1 and CDR2 (germline): LGHDT, YNNKEL (reference sequence).

The chain has TRBV7-2 and TRBJ2-2, with no clear D. V gave up 5 bases and J gave up 5 bases, with 15 bases separating them. This CDR3 spans 15 amino acids. Looked up from germline, CDR1 is SGHTA and CDR2 is FQGNSA. The CDR3 protein is CASSASPPGTGELFF. The CDR3 nucleotides read TGTGCCAGCAGCGCCTCCCCCCCAGGTACCGGGGAGCTGTTTTTT.